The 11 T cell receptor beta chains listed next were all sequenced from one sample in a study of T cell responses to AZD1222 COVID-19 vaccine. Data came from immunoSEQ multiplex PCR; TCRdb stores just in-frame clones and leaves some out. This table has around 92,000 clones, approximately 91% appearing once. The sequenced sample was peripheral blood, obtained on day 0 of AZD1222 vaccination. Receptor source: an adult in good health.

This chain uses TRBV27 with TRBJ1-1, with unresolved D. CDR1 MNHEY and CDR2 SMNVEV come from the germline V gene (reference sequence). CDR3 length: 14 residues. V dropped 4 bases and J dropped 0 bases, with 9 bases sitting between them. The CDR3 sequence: CASSSAVLNTEAFF. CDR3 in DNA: TGTGCCAGCAGTTCAGCTGTCTTGAACACTGAAGCTTTCTTT.

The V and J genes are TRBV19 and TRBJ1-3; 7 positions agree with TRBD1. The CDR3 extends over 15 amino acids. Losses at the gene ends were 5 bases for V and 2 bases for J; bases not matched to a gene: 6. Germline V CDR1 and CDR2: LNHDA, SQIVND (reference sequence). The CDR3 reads CASSDRGTAGNTIYF. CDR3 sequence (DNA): TGTGCCAGTAGTGACCGGGGGACAGCTGGAAACACCATATATTTT. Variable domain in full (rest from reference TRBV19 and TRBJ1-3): DGGITQSPKYLFRKEGQNVTLSCEQNLNHDAMYWYRQDPGQGLRLIYYSQIVNDFQKGDIAEGYSVSREKKESFPLTVTSAQKNPTAFYLCASSDRGTAGNTIYFGEGSWLTVV.

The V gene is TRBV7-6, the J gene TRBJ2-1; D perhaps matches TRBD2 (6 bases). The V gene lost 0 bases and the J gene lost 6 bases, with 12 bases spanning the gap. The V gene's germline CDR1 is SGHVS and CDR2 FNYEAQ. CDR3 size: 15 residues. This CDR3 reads CASSLALGGGNEQFF. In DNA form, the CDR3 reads TGTGCCAGCAGCTTAGCCCTGGGAGGCGGCAATGAGCAGTTCTTC.

In DNA, the CDR3 is TGTGCCAGCAGTTTTAAGGGGAGGTACACCTTC. It specifies CASSFKGRYTF. The chain has TRBV6-5 and TRBJ1-2, with D possibly matching TRBD1 (5 bases). This CDR3 contains 11 residues. With 4 bases removed from V and 11 bases from J, the gap between germline ends came to 11 bases. The germline gives CDR1 MNHEY, CDR2 SVGAGI.

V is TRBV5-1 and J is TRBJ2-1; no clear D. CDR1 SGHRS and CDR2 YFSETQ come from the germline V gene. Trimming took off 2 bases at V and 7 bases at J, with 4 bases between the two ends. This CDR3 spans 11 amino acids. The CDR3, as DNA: TGCGCCAGCAGCTTCTCGAATGAGCAGTTCTTC. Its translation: CASSFSNEQFF.

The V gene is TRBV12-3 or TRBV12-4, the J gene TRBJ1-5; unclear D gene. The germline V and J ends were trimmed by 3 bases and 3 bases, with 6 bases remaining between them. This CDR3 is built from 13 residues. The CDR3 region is CASSFRSNQPQHF. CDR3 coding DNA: TGTGCCAGCAGTTTTCGGTCCAATCAGCCCCAGCATTTT.

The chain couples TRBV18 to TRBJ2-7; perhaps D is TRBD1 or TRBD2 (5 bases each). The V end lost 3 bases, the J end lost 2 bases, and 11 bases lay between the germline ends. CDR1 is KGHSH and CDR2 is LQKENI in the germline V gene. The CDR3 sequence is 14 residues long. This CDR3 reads CASSPWDGTYEQYF. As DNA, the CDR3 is TGTGCCAGCTCACCGTGGGACGGGACCTACGAGCAGTACTTC.

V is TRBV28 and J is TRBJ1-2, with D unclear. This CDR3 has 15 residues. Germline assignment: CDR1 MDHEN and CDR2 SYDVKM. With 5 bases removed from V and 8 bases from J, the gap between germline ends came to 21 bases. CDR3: CASSPPPRRVRGYTF. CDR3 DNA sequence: TGTGCCAGCAGTCCCCCCCCCAGGAGGGTGAGGGGCTACACCTTC.

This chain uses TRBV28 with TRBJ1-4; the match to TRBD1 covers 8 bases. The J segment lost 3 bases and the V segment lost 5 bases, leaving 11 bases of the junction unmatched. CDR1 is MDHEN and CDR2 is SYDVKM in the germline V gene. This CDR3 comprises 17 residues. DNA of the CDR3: TGTGCCAGCAGTCGACTCGGACAGGGACGGCCTAATGAAAAACTGTTTTTT. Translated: CASSRLGQGRPNEKLFF.

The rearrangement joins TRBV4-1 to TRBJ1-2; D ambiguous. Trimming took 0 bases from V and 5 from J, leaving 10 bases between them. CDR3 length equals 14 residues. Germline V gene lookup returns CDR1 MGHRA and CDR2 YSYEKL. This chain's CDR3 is CASSQERAPYGYTF. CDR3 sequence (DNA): TGCGCCAGCAGCCAAGAAAGGGCGCCATATGGCTACACCTTC.

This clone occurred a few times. The CDR3 sequence is CASSPPTGAAEQYF. As DNA, the CDR3 is TGTGCCAGCTCACCCCCCACAGGGGCAGCCGAGCAGTACTTC. This sequence joins TRBV18 and TRBJ2-7, with 7 bases aligning to TRBD1. The V gene's germline CDR1 is KGHSH and CDR2 LQKENI. CDR3 size: 14 residues. The V gene end was trimmed by 3 bases and the J gene end by 6 bases; junction bases not matched to a gene: 8.